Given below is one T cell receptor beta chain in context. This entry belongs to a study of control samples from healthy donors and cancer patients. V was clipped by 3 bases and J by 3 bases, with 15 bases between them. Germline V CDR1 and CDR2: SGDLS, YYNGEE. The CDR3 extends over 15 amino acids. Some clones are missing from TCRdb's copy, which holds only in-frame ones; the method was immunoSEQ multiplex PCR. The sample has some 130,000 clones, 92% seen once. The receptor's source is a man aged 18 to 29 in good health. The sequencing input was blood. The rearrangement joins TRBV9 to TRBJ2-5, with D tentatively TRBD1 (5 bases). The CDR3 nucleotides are TGTGCCAGCAGCGCATGGGGCAGGCCAGAAGAGACCCAGTACTTC. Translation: CASSAWGRPEETQYF. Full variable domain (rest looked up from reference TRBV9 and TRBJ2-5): DSGVTQTPKHLITATGQRVTLRCSPRSGDLSVYWYQQSLDQGLQFLIQYYNGEERAKGNILERFSAQQFPDLHSELNLSSLELGDSALYFCASSAWGRPEETQYFGPGTRLLVL.